In this sample, the clone carrying this TCR beta chain turned up a few times. The antigen is not known. The data were obtained in a study of T cells in localized non-small cell lung cancer. Germline-derived CDR1 and CDR2 are MNHEY and SMNVEV (reference sequence). V lost 0 bases, J lost 3 bases, and 14 bases lay in between. CDR3 length equals 16 residues. Points from the study as a whole: Appearance in adjacent lung was seen for a median approximately 59 of the top 100 tumor clones. Exceeding tumor, uninvolved adjacent lung had the highest T cell clonality.

The repertoire was sequenced with immunoSEQ multiplex PCR; TCRdb's copy has only in-frame clones and lacks some. The sample yields some 21,000 clones, roughly nine tenths seen once. The sample in question was peripheral blood, obtained before any cancer treatment. The source of this sequence is a woman aged 35 to 75 with stage I lung adenocarcinoma. The rearrangement joins TRBV27 to TRBJ1-1; D is uncertain. This CDR3 is CASSLSTSGRDTEAFF. CDR3 nucleotide sequence: TGTGCCAGCAGTTTATCGACAAGCGGGAGGGACACTGAAGCTTTCTTT.